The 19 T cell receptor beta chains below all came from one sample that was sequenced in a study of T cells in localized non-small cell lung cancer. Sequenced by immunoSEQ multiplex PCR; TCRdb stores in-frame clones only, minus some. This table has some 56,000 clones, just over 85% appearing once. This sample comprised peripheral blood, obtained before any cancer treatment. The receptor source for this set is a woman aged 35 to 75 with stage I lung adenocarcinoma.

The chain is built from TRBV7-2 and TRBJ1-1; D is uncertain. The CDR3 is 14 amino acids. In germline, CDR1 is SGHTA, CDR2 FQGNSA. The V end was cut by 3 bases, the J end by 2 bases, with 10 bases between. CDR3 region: CASSFGGLNTEAFF. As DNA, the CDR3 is TGTGCCAGCAGCTTTGGCGGCCTAAACACTGAAGCTTTCTTT.

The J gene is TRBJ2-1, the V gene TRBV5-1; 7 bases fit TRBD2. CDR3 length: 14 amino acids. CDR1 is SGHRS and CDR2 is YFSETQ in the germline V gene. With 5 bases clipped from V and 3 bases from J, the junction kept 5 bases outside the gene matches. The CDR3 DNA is TGCGCCAGCAGAAGCGGGGACTTCTACAATGAGCAGTTCTTC. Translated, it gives CASRSGDFYNEQFF.

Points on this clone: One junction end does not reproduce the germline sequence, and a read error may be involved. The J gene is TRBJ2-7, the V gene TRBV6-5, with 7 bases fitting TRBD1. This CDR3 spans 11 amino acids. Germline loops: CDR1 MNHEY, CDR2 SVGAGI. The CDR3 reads CASSETGYQHF. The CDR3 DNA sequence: TGTGCCAGCAGTGAGACAGGGTATCAGCACTTC.

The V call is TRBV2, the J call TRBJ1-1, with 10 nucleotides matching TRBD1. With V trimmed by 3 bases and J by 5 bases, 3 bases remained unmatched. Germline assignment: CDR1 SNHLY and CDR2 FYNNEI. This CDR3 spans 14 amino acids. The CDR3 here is CASSDPDRGTEAFF. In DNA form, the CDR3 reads TGTGCCAGCAGTGACCCGGACAGGGGGACTGAAGCTTTCTTT.

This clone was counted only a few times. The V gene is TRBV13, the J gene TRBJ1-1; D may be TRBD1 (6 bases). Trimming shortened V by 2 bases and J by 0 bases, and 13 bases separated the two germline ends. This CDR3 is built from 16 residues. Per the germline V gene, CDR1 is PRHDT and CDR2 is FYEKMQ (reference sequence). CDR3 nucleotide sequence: TGTGCCAGCAGCTTAAGGGGGTCCGGGATGAACACTGAAGCTTTCTTT. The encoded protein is CASSLRGSGMNTEAFF. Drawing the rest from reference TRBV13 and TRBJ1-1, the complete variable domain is AAGVIQSPRHLIKEKRETATLKCYPIPRHDTVYWYQQGPGQDPQFLISFYEKMQSDKGSIPDRFSAQQFSDYHSELNMSSLELGDSALYFCASSLRGSGMNTEAFFGQGTRLTVV.

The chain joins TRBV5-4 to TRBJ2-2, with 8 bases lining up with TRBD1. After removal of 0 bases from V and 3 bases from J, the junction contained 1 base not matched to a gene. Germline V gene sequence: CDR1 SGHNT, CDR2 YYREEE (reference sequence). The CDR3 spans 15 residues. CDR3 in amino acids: CASSLDRGYTGELFF. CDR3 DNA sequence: TGTGCCAGCAGCTTGGACAGGGGGTACACCGGGGAGCTGTTTTTT.

This CDR3 reads CARPGGRVWEQPQHF. As DNA, the CDR3 is TGTGCCAGGCCGGGCGGCAGGGTATGGGAACAGCCCCAGCATTTT. The chain combines TRBV27 with TRBJ1-5; D may be TRBD1 (5 bases). V was shortened by 9 bases and J by 7 bases, with 22 bases between the two germline ends. Germline values: CDR1 MNHEY, CDR2 SMNVEV (reference sequence). The CDR3 loop spans 15 amino acids.

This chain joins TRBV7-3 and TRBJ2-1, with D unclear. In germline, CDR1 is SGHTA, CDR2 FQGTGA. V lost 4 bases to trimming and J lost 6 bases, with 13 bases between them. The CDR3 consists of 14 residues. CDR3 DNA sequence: TGTGCCAGCAGCTCTACAGAATTCGGCAATGAGCAGTTCTTC. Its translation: CASSSTEFGNEQFF.

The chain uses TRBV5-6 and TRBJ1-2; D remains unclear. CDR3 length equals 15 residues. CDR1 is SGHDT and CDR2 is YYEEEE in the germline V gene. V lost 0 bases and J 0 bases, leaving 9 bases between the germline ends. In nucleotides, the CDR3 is TGTGCCAGCAGCTTGGAGGGTCTTTCTAACTATGGCTACACCTTC. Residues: CASSLEGLSNYGYTF.

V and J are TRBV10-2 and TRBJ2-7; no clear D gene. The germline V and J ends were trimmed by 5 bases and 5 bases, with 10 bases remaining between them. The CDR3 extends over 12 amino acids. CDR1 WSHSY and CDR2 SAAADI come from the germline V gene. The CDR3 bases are TGCGCCAGCAGTAGGGTCTTGGACGAGCAGTACTTC. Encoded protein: CASSRVLDEQYF.

The CDR3 loop reads CASSLVGSPSTNEKLFF. CDR3 DNA sequence: TGTGCCAGCAGCTTGGTGGGTTCACCCTCAACTAATGAAAAACTGTTTTTT. This chain connects TRBV5-4 to TRBJ1-4, with D uncertain. The CDR3 extends over 17 amino acids. V lost 0 bases and J lost 0, with 12 bases in between. From germline, CDR1 is SGHNT and CDR2 YYREEE (reference sequence). Combining the CDR3 with reference TRBV5-4 and TRBJ1-4 gives the whole variable domain ETGVTQSPTHLIKTRGQQVTLRCSSQSGHNTVSWYQQALGQGPQFIFQYYREEENGRGNFPPRFSGLQFPNYSSELNVNALELDDSALYLCASSLVGSPSTNEKLFFGSGTQLSVL.

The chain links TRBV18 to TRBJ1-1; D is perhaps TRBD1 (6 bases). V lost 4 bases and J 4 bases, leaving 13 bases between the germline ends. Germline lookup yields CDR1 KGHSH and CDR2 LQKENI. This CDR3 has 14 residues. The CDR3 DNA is TGTGCCAGCTCACGAAAGGAGGGGGGCACTGAAGCTTTCTTT. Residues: CASSRKEGGTEAFF. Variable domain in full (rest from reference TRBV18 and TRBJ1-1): NAGVMQNPRHLVRRRGQEARLRCSPMKGHSHVYWYRQLPEEGLKFMVYLQKENIIDESGMPKERFSAEFPKEGPSILRIQQVVRGDSAAYFCASSRKEGGTEAFFGQGTRLTVV.

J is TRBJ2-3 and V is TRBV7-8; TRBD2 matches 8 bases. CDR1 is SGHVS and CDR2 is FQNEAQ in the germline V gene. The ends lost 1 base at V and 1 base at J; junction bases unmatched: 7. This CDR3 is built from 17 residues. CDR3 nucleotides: TGTGCCAGCAGCTTAGGTCTAGCGGGCCCTCGCACAGATACGCAGTATTTT. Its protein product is CASSLGLAGPRTDTQYF.

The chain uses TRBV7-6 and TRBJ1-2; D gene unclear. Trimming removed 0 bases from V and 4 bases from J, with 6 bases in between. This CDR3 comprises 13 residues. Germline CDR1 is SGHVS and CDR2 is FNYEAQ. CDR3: CASSLAVGYGYTF. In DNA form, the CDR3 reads TGTGCCAGCAGCTTAGCAGTCGGCTATGGCTACACCTTC.

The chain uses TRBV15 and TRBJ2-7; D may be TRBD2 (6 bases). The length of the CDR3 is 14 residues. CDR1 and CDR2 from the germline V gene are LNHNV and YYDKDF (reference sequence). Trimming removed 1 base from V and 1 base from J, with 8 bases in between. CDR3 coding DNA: TGTGCCACCAGCAGAGCCGGGACTTCCTACGAGCAGTACTTC. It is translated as CATSRAGTSYEQYF.

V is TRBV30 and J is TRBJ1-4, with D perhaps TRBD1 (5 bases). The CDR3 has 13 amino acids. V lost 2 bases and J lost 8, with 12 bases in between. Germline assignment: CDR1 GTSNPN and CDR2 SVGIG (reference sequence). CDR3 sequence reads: CAWSLGVEEKLFF. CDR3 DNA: TGTGCCTGGAGTCTGGGGGTAGAGGAAAAACTGTTTTTT.

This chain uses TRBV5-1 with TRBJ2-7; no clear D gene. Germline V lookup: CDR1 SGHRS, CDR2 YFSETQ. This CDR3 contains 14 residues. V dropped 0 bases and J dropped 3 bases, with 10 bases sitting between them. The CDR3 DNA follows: TGCGCCAGCAGCTTGGACGGAAGAAACTACGAGCAGTACTTC. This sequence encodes CASSLDGRNYEQYF.

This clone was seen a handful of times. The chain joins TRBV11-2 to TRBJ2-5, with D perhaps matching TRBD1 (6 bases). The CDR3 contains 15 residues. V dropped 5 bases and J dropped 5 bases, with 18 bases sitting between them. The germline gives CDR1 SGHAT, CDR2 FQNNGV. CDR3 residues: CASSRRTFGGETQYF. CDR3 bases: TGTGCCAGCAGCCGGCGGACATTTGGGGGCGAGACCCAGTACTTC.

CDR3 sequence (DNA): TGTGCCAGCAGCTTATTTAGGCGCGGGGGCGCCTACAATGAGCAGTTCTTC. Encoded protein: CASSLFRRGGAYNEQFF. The chain combines TRBV7-8 with TRBJ2-1; weak D call: TRBD2 (7 bases). This CDR3 is built from 17 residues. Trimming shortened V by 2 bases and J by 2 bases, and 16 bases separated the two germline ends. Germline values: CDR1 SGHVS, CDR2 FQNEAQ.